Listed here is a single TCR beta chain. This sample was taken from a study of blood T cell repertoires in COVID-19. Original processing notes: Reference gene primer amplification gave estimated nucleated cell counts. Profiling relied on immunoSEQ multiplex PCR, and the TCRdb table lists in-frame clones only, not all of them. V, J and clone size are those of that table, while D and trimming were read from the DNA. Of around 52,000 clones in the sample, more than 70% were seen once. V dropped 6 bases and J dropped 2; count of bases not matched to a gene: 3. The CDR3 contains 14 residues. The V gene's germline CDR1 is MNHEY and CDR2 SVGAGI.

The receptor comes from an elderly woman with acute or convalescent COVID-19. The gene calls are TRBV6-5 and TRBJ2-1; 8 nucleotides agree with TRBD2. Sequencing was done on a sample of peripheral blood. This CDR3 reads CASRSGGAYNEQFF. The CDR3 coding sequence is TGTGCCAGCAGAAGCGGGGGCGCCTACAATGAGCAGTTCTTC.